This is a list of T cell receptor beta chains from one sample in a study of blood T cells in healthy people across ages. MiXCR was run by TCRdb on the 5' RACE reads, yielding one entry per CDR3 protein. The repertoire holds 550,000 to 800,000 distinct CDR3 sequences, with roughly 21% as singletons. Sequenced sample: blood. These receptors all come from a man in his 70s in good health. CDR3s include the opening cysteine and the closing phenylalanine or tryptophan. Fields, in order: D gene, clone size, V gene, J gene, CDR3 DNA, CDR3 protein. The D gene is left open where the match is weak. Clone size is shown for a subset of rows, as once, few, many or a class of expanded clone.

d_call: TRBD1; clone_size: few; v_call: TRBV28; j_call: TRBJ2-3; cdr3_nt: TGTGCCAGCAGTACGCCGGGACAGGGAGTTCCGGAGGGCACAGATACGCAGTATTTT; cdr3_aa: CASSTPGQGVPEGTDTQYF
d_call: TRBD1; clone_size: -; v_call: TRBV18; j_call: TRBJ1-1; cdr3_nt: TGTGCCAGCTCACCAAGACAGGGAATGAGTGAAGCTTTCTTT; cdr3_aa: CASSPRQGMSEAFF
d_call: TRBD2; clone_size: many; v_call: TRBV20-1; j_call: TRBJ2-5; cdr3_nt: TGCAGTGTTAGCGGGAGAGTTGGTCAAGAGACCCAGTACTTC; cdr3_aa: CSVSGRVGQETQYF
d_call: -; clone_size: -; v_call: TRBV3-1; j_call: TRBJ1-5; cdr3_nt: TGTGCCAGCAGCCTCGGGACGGATAGCAATCAGCCCCAGCATTTT; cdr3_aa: CASSLGTDSNQPQHF
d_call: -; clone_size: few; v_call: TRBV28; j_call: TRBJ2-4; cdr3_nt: TGTGCCAGCCAGGGGTCCAGGGAAGCCAAAAACATTCAGTACTTC; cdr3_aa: CASQGSREAKNIQYF
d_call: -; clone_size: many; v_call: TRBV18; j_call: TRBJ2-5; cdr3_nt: TGTGCCAGCTCACCGGTCCTAGAGGCAGAGACCCAGTACTTC; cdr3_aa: CASSPVLEAETQYF
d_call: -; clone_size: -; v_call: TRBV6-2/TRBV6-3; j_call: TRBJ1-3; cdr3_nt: TGTGCCAGCAGGAACAGTGGAAACACCATATATTTT; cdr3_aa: CASRNSGNTIYF
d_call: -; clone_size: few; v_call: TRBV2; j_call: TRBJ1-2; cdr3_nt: TGTGCCAGGGACGGTGACTATGGCTACACCTTC; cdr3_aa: CARDGDYGYTF
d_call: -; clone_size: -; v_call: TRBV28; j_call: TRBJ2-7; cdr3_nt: TGTGCCAGCAGAGACAAGGCCTGGGGCGAGCAGTACTTC; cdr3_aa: CASRDKAWGEQYF
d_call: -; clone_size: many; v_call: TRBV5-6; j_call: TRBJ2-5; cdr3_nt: TGTGCCAGCAGCTTGTTAACGGACCAAGAGACCCAGTACTTC; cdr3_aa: CASSLLTDQETQYF
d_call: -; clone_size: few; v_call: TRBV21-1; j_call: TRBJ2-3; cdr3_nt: TGTGCCAGCAACAAAGGCCGTCCGACTAGCGGGAGGGCCAGTTGCACAGATACGCAGTATTTT; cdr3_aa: CASNKGRPTSGRASCTDTQYF
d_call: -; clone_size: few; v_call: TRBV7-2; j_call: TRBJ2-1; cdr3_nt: TGTGCCAGCAGCACCTCGGGCCCAATCAATGAGCAGTTCTTC; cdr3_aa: CASSTSGPINEQFF
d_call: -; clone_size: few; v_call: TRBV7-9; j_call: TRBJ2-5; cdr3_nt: TGTGCCAGCAGCGAAGTAGCGGAGCACGGCCTCCGTTTCCGAGAGACCCAGTACTTC; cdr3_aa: CASSEVAEHGLRFRETQYF
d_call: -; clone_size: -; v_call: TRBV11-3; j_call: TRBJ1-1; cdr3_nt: TGTGCCAGCAGCGCCGGGAGAGGCACTGAAGCTTTCTTT; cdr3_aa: CASSAGRGTEAFF
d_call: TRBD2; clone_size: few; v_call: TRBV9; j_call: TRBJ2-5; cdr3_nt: TGTGTCAGCATCTTGGGACTAGCACAAGAGACCCAGTACTTC; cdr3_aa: CVSILGLAQETQYF
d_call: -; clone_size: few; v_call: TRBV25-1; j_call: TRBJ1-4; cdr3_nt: TGTGCCAGCAGTGCCTACGTGGGGGTTAATGAAAAACTGTTTTTT; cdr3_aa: CASSAYVGVNEKLFF
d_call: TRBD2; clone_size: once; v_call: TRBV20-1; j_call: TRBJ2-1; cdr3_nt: TGCAGTGCTAGAGTTTCTAGCGGGAGGTCTTTTGAGCAGTTCTTC; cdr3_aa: CSARVSSGRSFEQFF
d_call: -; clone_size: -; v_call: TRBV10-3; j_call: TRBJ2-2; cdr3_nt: TGTGCCATCAGTGATTCGGTTCCAGTGTCGGGACTCTACACCGGGGAGCTGTTTTTT; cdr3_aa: CAISDSVPVSGLYTGELFF
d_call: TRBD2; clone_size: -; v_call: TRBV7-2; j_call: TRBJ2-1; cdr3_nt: TGTGCCAGCAGCACTCTAGCGGCCTCCTACAATGAGCAGTTCTTC; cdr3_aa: CASSTLAASYNEQFF
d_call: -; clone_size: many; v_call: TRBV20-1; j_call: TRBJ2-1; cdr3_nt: TGCAGTGCAGATGGATCAAACCGAAGGAATGAGCAGTTCTTC; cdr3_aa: CSADGSNRRNEQFF
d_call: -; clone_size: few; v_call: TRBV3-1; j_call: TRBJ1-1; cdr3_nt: TGTGCCAGCAGCCCCCCGACCGTTCTAGCTGAAGCTTTCTTT; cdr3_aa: CASSPPTVLAEAFF
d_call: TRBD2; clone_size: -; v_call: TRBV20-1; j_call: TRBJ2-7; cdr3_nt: TGCAGTGCTTGTTCTAGCGGGCTTTTCCACGAGCAGTACTTC; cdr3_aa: CSACSSGLFHEQYF
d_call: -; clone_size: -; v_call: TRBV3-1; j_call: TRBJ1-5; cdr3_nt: TGTGCCAGCAGCCACTCAGACAGAGAAAATCAGCCCCAGCATTTT; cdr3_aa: CASSHSDRENQPQHF
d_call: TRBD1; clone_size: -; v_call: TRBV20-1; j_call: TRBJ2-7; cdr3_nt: TGCAGTGCTGGGCAAGGAACAGGGGCGGTGCAGTACTTC; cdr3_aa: CSAGQGTGAVQYF
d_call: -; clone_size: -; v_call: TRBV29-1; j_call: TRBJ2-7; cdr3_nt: TGCAGCGCAGGAGACAGGAGATCCTACGAGCAGTACTTC; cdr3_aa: CSAGDRRSYEQYF
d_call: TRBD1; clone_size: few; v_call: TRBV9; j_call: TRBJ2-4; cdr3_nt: TGTGCCAGCAGCGGACCGGGACAGGGGGTGGGCATTCAGTACTTC; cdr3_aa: CASSGPGQGVGIQYF
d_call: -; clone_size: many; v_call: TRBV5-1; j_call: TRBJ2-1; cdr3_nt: TGCGCCAGCAGTCTTGATTTTCGGGAGCGGTACAATGAGCAGTTCTTC; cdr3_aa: CASSLDFRERYNEQFF
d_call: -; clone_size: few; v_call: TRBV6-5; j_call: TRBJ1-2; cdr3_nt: TGTGCCAGCCGGGGAGGTCAGGGCGGCTACACCTTC; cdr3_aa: CASRGGQGGYTF
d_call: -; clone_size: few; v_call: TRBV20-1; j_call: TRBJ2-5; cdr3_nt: TGCAGTGCTAGAGTAACGGCAGGGGTAAAGACCCAGTACTTC; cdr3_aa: CSARVTAGVKTQYF
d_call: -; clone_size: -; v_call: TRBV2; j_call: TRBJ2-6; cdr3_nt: TGTGCCAGCAGTGAAGGTGGGGCCAACGTCCTGACTTTC; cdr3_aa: CASSEGGANVLTF
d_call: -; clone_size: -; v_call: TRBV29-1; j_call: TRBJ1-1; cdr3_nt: TGCAGCGTTGAATTACAGGATTGGGAGAACACTGAAGCTTTCTTT; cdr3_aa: CSVELQDWENTEAFF
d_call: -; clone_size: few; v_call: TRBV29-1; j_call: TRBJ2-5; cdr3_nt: TGCAGCGTTGAGGGGGCACTGGAGGGCGGTGAAGAGACCCAGTACTTC; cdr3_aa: CSVEGALEGGEETQYF
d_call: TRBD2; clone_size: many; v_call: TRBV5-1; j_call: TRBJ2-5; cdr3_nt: TGCGCCAGCAGCGGGGGACTAGCGGAGGAAGAGACCCAGTACTTC; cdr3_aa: CASSGGLAEEETQYF
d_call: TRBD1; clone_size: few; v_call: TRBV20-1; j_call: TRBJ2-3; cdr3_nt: TGCAGTGCCTCCCCCGGGACAGGGCGCACAGATACGCAGTATTTT; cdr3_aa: CSASPGTGRTDTQYF
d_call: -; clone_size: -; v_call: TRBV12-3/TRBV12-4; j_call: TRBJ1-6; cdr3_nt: TGTGCCAGCAGTTTGGGGATACGAAGAAATTCACCCCTCCACTTT; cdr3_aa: CASSLGIRRNSPLHF
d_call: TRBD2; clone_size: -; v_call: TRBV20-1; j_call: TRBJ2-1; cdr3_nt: TGCAGTGCTAGAGGTACGGGAGGGCCTATTCAAAGTGAGCAGTTCTTC; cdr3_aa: CSARGTGGPIQSEQFF
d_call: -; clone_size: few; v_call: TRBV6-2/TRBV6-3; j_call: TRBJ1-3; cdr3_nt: TGTGCCAGCAGTTACTCGGCGGCAGGGTCTGGAAACACCATATATTTT; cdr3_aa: CASSYSAAGSGNTIYF
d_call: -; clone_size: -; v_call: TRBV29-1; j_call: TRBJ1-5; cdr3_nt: TGCAGCGTCGCGGACGGTAGCAATCAGCCCCAGCATTTT; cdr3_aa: CSVADGSNQPQHF
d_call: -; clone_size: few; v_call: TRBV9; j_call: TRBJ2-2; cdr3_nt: TGTGCCAGCAGCGTAGCCGACACAGCCGGCACCGGGGAGCTGTTTTTT; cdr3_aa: CASSVADTAGTGELFF
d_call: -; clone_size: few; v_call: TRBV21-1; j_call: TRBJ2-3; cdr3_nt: TGTGCCAGCAGCAAAATACGCCCTCCGGCTAGCGGGAGAAGAGGCACAGATACGCAGTATTTT; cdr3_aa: CASSKIRPPASGRRGTDTQYF
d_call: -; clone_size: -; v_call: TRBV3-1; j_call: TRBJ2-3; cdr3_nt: TGTGCCAGCAGCCAAGTCGAGGATACGCAGTATTTT; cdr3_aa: CASSQVEDTQYF
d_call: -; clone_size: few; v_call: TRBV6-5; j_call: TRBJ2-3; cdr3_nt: TGTGCCAGCAGTTTAGGACTCTTCACCGATACGCAGTATTTT; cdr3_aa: CASSLGLFTDTQYF
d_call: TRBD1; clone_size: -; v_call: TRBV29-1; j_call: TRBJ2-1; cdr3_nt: TGCAGCGTTGAAGAGCCGGGACAGGGGAGGTACAATGAGCAGTTCTTC; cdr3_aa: CSVEEPGQGRYNEQFF
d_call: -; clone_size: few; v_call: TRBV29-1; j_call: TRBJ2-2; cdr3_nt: TGCAGCGTGGACACGGCGAACACCGGGGAGCTGTTTTTT; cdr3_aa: CSVDTANTGELFF
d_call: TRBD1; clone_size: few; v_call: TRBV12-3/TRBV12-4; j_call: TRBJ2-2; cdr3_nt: TGTGCCAGCAGTTTGGCGAACACAGGGGGCACCGGGGAGCTGTTTTTT; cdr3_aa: CASSLANTGGTGELFF
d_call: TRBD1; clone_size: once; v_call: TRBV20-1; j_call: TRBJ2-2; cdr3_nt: TGCAGTGCTAGAGCGACAGGGACAAACACCGGGGAGCTGTTTTTT; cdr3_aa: CSARATGTNTGELFF
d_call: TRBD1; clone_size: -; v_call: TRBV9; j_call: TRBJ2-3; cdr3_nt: TGTGCCAGCAGCGTAGCCGACAGGGGCACAGATACGCAGTATTTT; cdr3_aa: CASSVADRGTDTQYF
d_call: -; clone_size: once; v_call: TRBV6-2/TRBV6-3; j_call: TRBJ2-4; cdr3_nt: TGTGCCAGCAGCTCGCTTTGGGATACCAAAAACATTCAGTACTTC; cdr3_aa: CASSSLWDTKNIQYF
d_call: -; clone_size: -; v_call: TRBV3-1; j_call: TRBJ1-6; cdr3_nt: TGTGCCAGCAGCCAAGATCGGGATAATTCACCCCTCCACTTT; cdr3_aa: CASSQDRDNSPLHF
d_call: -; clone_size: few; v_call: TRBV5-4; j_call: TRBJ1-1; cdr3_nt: TGTGCCAGCAGCTTGCTGTCCGGGGACACTGAAGCTTTCTTT; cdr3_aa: CASSLLSGDTEAFF
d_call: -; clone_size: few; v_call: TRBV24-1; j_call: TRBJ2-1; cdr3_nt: TGTGCCACCAGTGAAAGCGGTCTGACGCAGTTCTTC; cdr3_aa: CATSESGLTQFF
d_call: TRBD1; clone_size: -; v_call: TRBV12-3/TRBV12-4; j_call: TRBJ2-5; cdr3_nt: TGTGCCAGCACTCCAGACAGGGGGCGAGGAGAGACCCAGTACTTC; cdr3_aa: CASTPDRGRGETQYF
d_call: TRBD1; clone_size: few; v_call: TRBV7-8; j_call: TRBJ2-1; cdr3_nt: TGTGCCGGCAGCTTACTCGAGATACAGGGGCCCAATGAGCAGTTCTTC; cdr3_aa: CAGSLLEIQGPNEQFF
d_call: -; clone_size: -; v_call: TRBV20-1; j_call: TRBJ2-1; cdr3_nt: TGCAGTGCTCGAAGTCAACGGTCCTACAATGAGCAGTTCTTC; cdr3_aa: CSARSQRSYNEQFF